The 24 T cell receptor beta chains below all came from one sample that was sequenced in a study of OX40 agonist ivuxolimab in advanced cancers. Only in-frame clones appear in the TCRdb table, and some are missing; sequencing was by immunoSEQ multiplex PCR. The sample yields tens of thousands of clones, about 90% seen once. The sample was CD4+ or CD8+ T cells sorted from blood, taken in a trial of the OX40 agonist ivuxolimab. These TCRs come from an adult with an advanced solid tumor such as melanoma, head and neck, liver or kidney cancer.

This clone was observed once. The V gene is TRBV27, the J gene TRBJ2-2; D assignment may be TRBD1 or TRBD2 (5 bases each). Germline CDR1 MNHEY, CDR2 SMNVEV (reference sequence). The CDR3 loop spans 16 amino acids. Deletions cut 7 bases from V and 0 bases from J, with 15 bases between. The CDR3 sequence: CASTAGLGANTGELFF. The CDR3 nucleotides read TGTGCCAGCACCGCCGGATTGGGGGCGAACACCGGGGAGCTGTTTTTT.

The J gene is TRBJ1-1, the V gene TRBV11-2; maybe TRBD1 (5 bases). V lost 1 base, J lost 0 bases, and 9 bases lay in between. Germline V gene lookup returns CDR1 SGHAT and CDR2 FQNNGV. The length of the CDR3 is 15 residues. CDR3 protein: CASSLGTTVNTEAFF. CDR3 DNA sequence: TGTGCCAGCAGCTTAGGGACGACAGTGAACACTGAAGCTTTCTTT.

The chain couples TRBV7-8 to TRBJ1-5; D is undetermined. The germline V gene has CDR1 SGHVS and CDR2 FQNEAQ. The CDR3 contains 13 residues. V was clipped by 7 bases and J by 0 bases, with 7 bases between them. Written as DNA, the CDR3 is TGTGCCAGCAATCTTATTAGCAATCAGCCCCAGCATTTT. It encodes CASNLISNQPQHF.

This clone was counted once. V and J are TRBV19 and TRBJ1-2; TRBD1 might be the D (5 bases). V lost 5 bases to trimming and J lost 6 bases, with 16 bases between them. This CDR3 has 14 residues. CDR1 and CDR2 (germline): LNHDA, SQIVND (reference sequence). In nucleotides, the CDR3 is TGTGCCAGTAGTCCCCGGGACGTCCAGCATGGCTACACCTTC. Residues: CASSPRDVQHGYTF.

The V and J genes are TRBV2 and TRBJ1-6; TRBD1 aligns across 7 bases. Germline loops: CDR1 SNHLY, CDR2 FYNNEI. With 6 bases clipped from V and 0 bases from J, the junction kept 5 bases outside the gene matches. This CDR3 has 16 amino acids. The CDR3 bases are TGTGCCAGCAGGAGCCAGGGGGTCTCCTATAATTCACCCCTCCACTTT. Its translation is CASRSQGVSYNSPLHF.

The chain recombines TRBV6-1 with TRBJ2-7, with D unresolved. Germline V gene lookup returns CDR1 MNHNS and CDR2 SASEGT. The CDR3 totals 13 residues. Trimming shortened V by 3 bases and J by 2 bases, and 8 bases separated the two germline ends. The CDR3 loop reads CASSEARAYEQYF. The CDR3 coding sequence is TGTGCCAGCAGTGAGGCTAGGGCCTACGAGCAGTACTTC.

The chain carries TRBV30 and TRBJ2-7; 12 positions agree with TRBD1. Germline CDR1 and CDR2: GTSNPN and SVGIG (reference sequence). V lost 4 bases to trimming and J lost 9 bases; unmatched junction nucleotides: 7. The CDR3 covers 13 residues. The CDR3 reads CAWTPGQGAGQYF. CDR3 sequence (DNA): TGTGCCTGGACTCCGGGACAGGGGGCCGGGCAGTACTTC.

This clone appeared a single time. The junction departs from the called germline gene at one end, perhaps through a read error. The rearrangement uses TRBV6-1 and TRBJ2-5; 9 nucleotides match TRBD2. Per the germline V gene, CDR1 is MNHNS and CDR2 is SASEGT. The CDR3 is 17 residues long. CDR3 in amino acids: CASSKAPSAGGWETQYF. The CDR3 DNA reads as TGTGCCAGCAGTAAAGCCCCTTCAGCGGGAGGCTGGGAGACCCAGTACTTC.

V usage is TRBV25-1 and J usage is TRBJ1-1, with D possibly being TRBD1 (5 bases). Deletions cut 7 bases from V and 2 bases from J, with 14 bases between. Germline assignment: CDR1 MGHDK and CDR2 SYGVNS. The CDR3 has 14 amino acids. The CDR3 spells CASKDTGINTEAFF. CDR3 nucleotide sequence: TGTGCCAGCAAGGACACTGGAATTAACACTGAAGCTTTCTTT.

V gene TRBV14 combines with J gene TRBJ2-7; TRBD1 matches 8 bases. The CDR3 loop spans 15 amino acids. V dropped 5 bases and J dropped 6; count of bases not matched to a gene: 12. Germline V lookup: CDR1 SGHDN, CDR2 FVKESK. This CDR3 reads CASSYTTGVVREQYF. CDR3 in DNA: TGTGCCAGCAGCTACACGACAGGGGTAGTCCGCGAGCAGTACTTC.

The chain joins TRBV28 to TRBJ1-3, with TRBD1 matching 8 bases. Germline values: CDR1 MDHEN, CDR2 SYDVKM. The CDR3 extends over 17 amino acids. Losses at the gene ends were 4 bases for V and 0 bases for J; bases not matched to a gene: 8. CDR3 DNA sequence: TGTGCCAGCAGTTGGGGTGGGGGACAGGTCTCTGGAAACACCATATATTTT. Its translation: CASSWGGGQVSGNTIYF.

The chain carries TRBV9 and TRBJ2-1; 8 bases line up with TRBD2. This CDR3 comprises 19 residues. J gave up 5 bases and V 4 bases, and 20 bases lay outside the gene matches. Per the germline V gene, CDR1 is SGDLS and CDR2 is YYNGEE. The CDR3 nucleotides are TGTGCCAGCAGCCCACGTACCTCACGGGGGGGAGGGCCGAACAATGAGCAGTTCTTC. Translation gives CASSPRTSRGGGPNNEQFF.

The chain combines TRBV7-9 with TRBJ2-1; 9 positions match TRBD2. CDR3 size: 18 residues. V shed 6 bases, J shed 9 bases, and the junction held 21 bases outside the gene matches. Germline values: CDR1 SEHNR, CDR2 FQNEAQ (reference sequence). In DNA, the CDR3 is TGTGCCAGCAGTCTCTTGGCTAGCGGGACAGTAGGGGAGACTGAGCAGTTCTTC. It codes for CASSLLASGTVGETEQFF. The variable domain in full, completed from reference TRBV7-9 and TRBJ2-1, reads DTGVSQNPRHKITKRGQNVTFRCDPISEHNRLYWYRQTLGQGPEFLTYFQNEAQLEKSRLLSDRFSAERPKGSFSTLEIQRTEQGDSAMYLCASSLLASGTVGETEQFFGPGTRLTVL.

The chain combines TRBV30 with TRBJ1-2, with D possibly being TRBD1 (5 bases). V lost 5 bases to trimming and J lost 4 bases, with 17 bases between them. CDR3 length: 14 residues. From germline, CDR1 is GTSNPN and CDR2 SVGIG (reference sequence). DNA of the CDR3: TGTGCCTGGTCCCACGGGGGGTCCCCCTATGGCTACACCTTC. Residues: CAWSHGGSPYGYTF.

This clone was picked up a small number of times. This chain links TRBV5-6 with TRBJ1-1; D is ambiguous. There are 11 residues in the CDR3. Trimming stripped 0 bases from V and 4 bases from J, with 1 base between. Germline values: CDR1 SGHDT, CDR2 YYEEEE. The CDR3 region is CASSLVTEAFF. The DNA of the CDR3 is TGTGCCAGCAGCTTGGTCACTGAAGCTTTCTTT.

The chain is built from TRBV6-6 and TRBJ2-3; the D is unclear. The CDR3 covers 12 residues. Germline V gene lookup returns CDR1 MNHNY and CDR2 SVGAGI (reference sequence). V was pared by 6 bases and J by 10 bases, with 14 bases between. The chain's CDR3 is CASSSNGVSQYF. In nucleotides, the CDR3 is TGTGCCAGCAGCTCTAATGGGGTTTCGCAGTATTTT.

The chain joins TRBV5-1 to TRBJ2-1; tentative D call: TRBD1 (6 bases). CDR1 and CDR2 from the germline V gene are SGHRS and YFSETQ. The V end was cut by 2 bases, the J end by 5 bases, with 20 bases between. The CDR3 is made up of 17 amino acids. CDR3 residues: CASSFKVGGQGNNEQFF. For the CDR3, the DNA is TGCGCCAGCAGCTTTAAGGTCGGCGGGCAGGGGAACAATGAGCAGTTCTTC. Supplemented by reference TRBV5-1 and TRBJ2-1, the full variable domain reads KAGVTQTPRYLIKTRGQQVTLSCSPISGHRSVSWYQQTPGQGLQFLFEYFSETQRNKGNFPGRFSGRQFSNSRSEMNVSTLELGDSALYLCASSFKVGGQGNNEQFFGPGTRLTVL.

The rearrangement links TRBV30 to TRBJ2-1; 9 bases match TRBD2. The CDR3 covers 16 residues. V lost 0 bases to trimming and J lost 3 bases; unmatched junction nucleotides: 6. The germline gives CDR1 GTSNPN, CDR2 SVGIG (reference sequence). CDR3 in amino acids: CAWSVLISGGYNEQFF. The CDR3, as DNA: TGTGCCTGGAGTGTACTTATTAGCGGGGGCTACAATGAGCAGTTCTTC.

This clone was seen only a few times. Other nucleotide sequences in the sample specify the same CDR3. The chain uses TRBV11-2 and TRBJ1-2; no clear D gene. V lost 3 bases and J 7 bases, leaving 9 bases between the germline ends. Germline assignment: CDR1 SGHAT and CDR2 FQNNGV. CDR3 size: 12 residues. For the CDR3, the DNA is TGTGCCAGCAGCTTCGCGGCGGGTGGCTACACCTTC. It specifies CASSFAAGGYTF.

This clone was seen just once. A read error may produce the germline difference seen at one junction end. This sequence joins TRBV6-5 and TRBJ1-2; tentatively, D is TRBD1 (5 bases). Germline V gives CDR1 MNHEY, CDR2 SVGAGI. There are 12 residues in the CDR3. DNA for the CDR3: TGTGCCAGCAGTTACTCGGGCGAGCCGGGGCCATTC. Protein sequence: CASSYSGEPGPF.

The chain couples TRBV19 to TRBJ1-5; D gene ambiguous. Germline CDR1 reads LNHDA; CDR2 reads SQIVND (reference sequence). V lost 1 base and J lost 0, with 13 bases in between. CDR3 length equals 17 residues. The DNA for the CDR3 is TGTGCCAGTAGTATAGGCGGCGGTACCTATAGCAATCAGCCCCAGCATTTT. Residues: CASSIGGGTYSNQPQHF. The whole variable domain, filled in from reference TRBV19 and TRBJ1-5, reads DGGITQSPKYLFRKEGQNVTLSCEQNLNHDAMYWYRQDPGQGLRLIYYSQIVNDFQKGDIAEGYSVSREKKESFPLTVTSAQKNPTAFYLCASSIGGGTYSNQPQHFGDGTRLSIL.

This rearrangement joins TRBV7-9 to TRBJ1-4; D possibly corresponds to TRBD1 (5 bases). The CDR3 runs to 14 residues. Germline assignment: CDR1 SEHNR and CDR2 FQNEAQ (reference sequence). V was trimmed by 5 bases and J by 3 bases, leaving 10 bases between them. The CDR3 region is CASSLGRSNEKLFF. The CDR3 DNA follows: TGTGCCAGCAGCCTGGGACGGTCTAATGAAAAACTGTTTTTT.

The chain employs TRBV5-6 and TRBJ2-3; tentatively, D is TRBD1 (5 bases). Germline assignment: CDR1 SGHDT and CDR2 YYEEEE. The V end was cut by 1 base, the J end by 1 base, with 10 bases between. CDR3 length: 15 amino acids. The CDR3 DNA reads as TGTGCCAGCAGCTTGAGGGTGACAGGCACAGATACGCAGTATTTT. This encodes CASSLRVTGTDTQYF.

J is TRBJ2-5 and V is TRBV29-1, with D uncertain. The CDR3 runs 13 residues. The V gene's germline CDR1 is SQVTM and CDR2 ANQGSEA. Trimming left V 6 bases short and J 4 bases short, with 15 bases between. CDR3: CSVAQSMGETQYF. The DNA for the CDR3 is TGCAGCGTCGCACAGTCAATGGGAGAGACCCAGTACTTC. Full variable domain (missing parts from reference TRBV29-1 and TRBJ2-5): SAVISQKPSRDICQRGTSLTIQCQVDSQVTMMFWYRQQPGQSLTLIATANQGSEATYESGFVIDKFPISRPNLTFSTLTVSNMSPEDSSIYLCSVAQSMGETQYFGPGTRLLVL.